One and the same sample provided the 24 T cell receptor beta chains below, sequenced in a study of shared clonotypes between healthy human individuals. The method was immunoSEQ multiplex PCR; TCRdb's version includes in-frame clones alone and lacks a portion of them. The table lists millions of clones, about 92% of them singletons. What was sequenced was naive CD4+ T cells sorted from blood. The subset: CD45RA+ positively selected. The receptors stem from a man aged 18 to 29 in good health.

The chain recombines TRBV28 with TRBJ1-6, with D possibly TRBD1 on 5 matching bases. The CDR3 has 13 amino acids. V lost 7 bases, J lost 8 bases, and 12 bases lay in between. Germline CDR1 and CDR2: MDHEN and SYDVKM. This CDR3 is CASTGTRDSPLHF. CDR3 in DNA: TGTGCCAGCACCGGGACTCGGGATTCACCCCTCCACTTT.

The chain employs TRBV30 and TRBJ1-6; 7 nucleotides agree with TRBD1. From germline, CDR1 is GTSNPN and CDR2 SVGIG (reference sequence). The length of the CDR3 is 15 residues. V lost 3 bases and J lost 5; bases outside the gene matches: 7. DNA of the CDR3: TGTGCCTGGAGCCAGATGACAGGGCATAATTCACCCCTCCACTTT. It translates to CAWSQMTGHNSPLHF. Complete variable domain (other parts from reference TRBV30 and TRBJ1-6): SQTIHQWPATLVQPVGSPLSLECTVEGTSNPNLYWYRQAAGRGLQLLFYSVGIGQISSEVPQNLSASRPQDRQFILSSKKLLLSDSGFYLCAWSQMTGHNSPLHFGNGTRLTVT.

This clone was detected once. CDR3 sequence (DNA): TGTGCCAGCAGTCCGCTCGATACTTGGACAGATACGCAGTATTTT. Its translation: CASSPLDTWTDTQYF. The genes are TRBV28 and TRBJ2-3; the D is unclear. The V and J ends lost 5 bases and 3 bases respectively, with 15 bases between them. Looked up from germline, CDR1 is MDHEN and CDR2 is SYDVKM. The CDR3 loop spans 15 amino acids.

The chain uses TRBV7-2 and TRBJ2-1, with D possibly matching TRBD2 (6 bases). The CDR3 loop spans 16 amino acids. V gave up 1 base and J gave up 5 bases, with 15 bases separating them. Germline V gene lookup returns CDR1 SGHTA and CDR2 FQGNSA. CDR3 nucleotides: TGTGCCAGCAGCTTAGTAGGAGGGAAACAGAACAATGAGCAGTTCTTC. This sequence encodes CASSLVGGKQNNEQFF.

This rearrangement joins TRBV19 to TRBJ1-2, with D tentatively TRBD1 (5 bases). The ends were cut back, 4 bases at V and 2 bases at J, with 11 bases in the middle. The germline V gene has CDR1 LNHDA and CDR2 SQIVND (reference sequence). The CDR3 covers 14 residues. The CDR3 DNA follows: TGTGCCAGTAGTACCCACGCAGGGAACTATGGCTACACCTTC. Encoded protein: CASSTHAGNYGYTF.

The CDR3 nucleotides are TGTGCCAGCAGCTTAGGAGACCAGGTGAAAGGAAACACCATATATTTT. It codes for CASSLGDQVKGNTIYF. This chain links TRBV7-6 with TRBJ1-3; D remains ambiguous. Trimming removed 1 base at V and 4 bases at J, with 14 bases between. Germline V gene lookup returns CDR1 SGHVS and CDR2 FNYEAQ. The CDR3 sequence is 16 residues long.

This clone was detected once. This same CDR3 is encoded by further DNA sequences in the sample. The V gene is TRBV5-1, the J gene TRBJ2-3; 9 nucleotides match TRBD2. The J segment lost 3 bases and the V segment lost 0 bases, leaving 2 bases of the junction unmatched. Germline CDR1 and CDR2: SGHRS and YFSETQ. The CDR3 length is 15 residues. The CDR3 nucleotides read TGCGCCAGCAGCTTGGCGCTAGCGGGGACAGATACGCAGTATTTT. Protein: CASSLALAGTDTQYF.

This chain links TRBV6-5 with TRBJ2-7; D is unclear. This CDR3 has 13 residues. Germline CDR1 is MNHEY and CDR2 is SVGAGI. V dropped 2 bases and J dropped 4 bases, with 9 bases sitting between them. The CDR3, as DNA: TGTGCCAGCAGTTACACGTCAGCATACGAGCAGTACTTC. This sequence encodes CASSYTSAYEQYF.

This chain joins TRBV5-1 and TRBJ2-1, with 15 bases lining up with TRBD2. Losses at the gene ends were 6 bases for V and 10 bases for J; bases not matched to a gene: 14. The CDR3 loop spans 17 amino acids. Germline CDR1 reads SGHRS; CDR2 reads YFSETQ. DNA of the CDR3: TGCGCCAGCATCCTGGGACTAGCGGGAGGAGGCTCAGGGGAGCAGTTCTTC. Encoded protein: CASILGLAGGGSGEQFF.

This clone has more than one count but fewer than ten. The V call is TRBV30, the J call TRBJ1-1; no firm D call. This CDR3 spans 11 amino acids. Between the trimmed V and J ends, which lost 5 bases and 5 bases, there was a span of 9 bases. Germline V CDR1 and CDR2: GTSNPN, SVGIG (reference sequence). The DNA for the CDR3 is TGTGCCTGGGGTGAGAGAACTGAAGCTTTCTTT. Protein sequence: CAWGERTEAFF.

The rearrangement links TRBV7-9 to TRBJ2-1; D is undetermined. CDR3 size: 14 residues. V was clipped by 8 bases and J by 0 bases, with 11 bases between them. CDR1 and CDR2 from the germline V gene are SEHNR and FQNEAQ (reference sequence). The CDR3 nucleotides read TGTGCCAGCCGGCGTGGTATCTCCTACAATGAGCAGTTCTTC. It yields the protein CASRRGISYNEQFF.

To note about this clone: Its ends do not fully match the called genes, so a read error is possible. CDR3 loop: CASSPAARALF. CDR3 coding DNA: TGTGCCAGCAGCCCGGCCGCGCGGGCCCTCTTC. The J gene is TRBJ2-1, the V gene TRBV7-2; D perhaps matches TRBD2 (5 bases). Germline CDR1 reads SGHTA; CDR2 reads FQGNSA. This CDR3 has 11 residues.

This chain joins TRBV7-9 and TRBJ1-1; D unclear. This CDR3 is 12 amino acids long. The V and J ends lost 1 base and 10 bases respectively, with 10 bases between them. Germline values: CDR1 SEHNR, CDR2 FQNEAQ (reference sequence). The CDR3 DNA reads TGTGCCAGCAGCTTAGTCGGGCTTCGAGCTTTCTTT. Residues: CASSLVGLRAFF.

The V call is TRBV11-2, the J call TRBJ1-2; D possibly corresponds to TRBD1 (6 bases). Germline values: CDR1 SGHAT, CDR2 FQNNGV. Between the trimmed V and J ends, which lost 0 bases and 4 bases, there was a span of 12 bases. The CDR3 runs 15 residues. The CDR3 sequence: CASSLEGGKAYGYTF. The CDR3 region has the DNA TGTGCCAGCAGCTTAGAAGGGGGGAAAGCCTATGGCTACACCTTC.

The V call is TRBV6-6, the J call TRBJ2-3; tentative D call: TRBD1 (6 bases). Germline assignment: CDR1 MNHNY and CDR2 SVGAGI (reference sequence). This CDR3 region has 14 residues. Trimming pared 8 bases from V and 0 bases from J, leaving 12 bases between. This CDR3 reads CASGEQGSTDTQYF. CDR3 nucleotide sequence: TGTGCCAGCGGAGAGCAGGGGAGCACAGATACGCAGTATTTT.

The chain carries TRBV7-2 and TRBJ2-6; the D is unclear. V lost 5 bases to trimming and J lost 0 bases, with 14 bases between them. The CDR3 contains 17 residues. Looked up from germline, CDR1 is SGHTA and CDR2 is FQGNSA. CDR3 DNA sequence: TGTGCCAGCAGCCTACGGGCTGTGCTCTCTGGGGCCAACGTCCTGACTTTC. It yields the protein CASSLRAVLSGANVLTF. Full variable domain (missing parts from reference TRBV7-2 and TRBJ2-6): GAGVSQSPSNKVTEKGKDVELRCDPISGHTALYWYRQSLGQGLEFLIYFQGNSAPDKSGLPSDRFSAERTGGSVSTLTIQRTQQEDSAVYLCASSLRAVLSGANVLTFGAGSRLTVL.

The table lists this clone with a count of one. This CDR3 is CASSSLGIKWEQFF. The CDR3 DNA follows: TGTGCCAGCAGCTCACTGGGAATTAAGTGGGAGCAGTTCTTC. This chain uses TRBV11-2 with TRBJ2-1; no clear D. The V and J ends lost 4 bases and 10 bases respectively, with 17 bases between them. The germline CDR1 and CDR2 sequences are SGHAT and FQNNGV. There are 14 residues in the CDR3. Complete variable domain (other parts from reference TRBV11-2 and TRBJ2-1): EAGVAQSPRYKIIEKRQSVAFWCNPISGHATLYWYQQILGQGPKLLIQFQNNGVVDDSQLPKDRFSAERLKGVDSTLKIQPAKLEDSAVYLCASSSLGIKWEQFFGPGTRLTVL.

The CDR3 protein is CASSGGLAGAQETQYF. CDR3 in DNA: TGTGCCAGCAGTGGGGGACTAGCGGGAGCCCAAGAGACCCAGTACTTC. The rearrangement uses TRBV2 and TRBJ2-5; TRBD2 agrees at 14 bases. The CDR3 length is 16 residues. Germline V gives CDR1 SNHLY, CDR2 FYNNEI. Trimming removed 4 bases from V and 1 base from J; junction bases left unmatched: 2.

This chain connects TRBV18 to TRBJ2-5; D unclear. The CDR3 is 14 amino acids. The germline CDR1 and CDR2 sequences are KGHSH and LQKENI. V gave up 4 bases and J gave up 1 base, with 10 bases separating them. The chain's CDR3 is CASSQSRVQETQYF. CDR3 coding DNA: TGTGCCAGCTCACAGTCTCGAGTCCAAGAGACCCAGTACTTC.

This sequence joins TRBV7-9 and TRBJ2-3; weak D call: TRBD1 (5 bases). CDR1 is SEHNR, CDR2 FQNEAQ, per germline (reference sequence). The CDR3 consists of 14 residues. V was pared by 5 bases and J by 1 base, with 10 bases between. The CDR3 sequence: CASSLGAGTDTQYF. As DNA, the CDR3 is TGTGCCAGCAGCCTAGGGGCGGGCACAGATACGCAGTATTTT.

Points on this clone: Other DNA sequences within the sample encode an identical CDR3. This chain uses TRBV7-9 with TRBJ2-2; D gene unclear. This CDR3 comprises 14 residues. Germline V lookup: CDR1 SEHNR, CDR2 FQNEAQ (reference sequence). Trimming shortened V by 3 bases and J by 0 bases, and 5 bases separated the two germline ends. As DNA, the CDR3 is TGTGCCAGCAGCTTTGGGGCGAACACCGGGGAGCTGTTTTTT. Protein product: CASSFGANTGELFF. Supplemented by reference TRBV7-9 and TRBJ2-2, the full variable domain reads DTGVSQNPRHKITKRGQNVTFRCDPISEHNRLYWYRQTLGQGPEFLTYFQNEAQLEKSRLLSDRFSAERPKGSFSTLEIQRTEQGDSAMYLCASSFGANTGELFFGEGSRLTVL.

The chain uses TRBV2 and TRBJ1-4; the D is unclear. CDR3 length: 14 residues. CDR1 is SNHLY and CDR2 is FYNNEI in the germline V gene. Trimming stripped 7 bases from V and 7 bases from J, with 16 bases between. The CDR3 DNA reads TGTGCCAGCAATCGTTGGGGTGGGAGTGAAAAACTGTTTTTT. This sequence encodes CASNRWGGSEKLFF.

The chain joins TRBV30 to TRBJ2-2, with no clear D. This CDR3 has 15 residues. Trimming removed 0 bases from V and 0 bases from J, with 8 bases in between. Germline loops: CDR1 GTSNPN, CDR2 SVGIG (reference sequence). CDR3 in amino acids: CAWSVLQANTGELFF. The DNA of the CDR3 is TGTGCCTGGAGTGTACTGCAGGCGAACACCGGGGAGCTGTTTTTT.

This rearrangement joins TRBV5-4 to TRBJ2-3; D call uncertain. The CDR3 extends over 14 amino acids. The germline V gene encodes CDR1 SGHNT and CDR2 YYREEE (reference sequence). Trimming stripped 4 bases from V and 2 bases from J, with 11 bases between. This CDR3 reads CASSHLATTDTQYF. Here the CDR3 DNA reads TGTGCCAGCAGCCACCTGGCGACCACAGATACGCAGTATTTT.